Listed here are 10 T cell receptor beta chains from one sample, sequenced in a study of siplizumab effects on memory and regulatory T cells. Data came from immunoSEQ multiplex PCR; TCRdb stores just in-frame clones and leaves some out. Of roughly 120,000 clones listed, around 94% are singletons. Sequencing was performed on non-Treg CD4+ T cells sorted from blood. The source of these receptors is a human donor in good health.

The chain carries TRBV5-6 and TRBJ1-1, with D perhaps matching TRBD1 (5 bases). CDR3 size: 13 residues. Germline V gene sequence: CDR1 SGHDT, CDR2 YYEEEE. Trimming removed 1 base at V and 11 bases at J, with 15 bases between. The CDR3 sequence is CASSLYYVWGAFF. In DNA, the CDR3 is TGTGCCAGCAGCTTGTATTATGTCTGGGGGGCTTTCTTT.

V usage is TRBV5-1 and J usage is TRBJ1-1; no reliable D call. The ends were cut back, 1 base at V and 1 base at J, with 5 bases in the middle. This CDR3 is built from 13 residues. Looked up from germline, CDR1 is SGHRS and CDR2 is YFSETQ. The CDR3 DNA is TGCGCCAGCAGCTTGCGTTGGAACACTGAAGCTTTCTTT. Protein: CASSLRWNTEAFF. The whole variable domain, filled in from reference TRBV5-1 and TRBJ1-1, reads KAGVTQTPRYLIKTRGQQVTLSCSPISGHRSVSWYQQTPGQGLQFLFEYFSETQRNKGNFPGRFSGRQFSNSRSEMNVSTLELGDSALYLCASSLRWNTEAFFGQGTRLTVV.

This chain uses TRBV25-1 with TRBJ1-1; 8 bases are shared with TRBD1. The length of the CDR3 is 13 residues. The ends lost 7 bases at V and 1 base at J; junction bases unmatched: 2. The V gene's germline CDR1 is MGHDK and CDR2 SYGVNS. The CDR3 DNA is TGTGCCAGCACCGGGACAGGGAACACTGAAGCTTTCTTT. Its translation: CASTGTGNTEAFF.

J is TRBJ2-7 and V is TRBV11-1; no reliable D call. With 7 bases removed from V and 0 bases from J, the gap between germline ends came to 13 bases. The CDR3 has 14 amino acids. Germline lookup yields CDR1 SGHAT and CDR2 FQDESV (reference sequence). The CDR3 DNA reads TGTGCCAGCACGGATGTTGGTCTCTCCTACGAGCAGTACTTC. Protein: CASTDVGLSYEQYF.

This chain uses TRBV10-3 with TRBJ1-1; 10 bases match TRBD1. This CDR3 region has 14 residues. Trimming at V came to 5 bases and at J to 3 bases, leaving 3 bases not matched to a gene. Germline V gene sequence: CDR1 ENHRY, CDR2 SYGVKD. The CDR3 DNA reads TGTGCCATCAGTAGGGACAGGGGCTACACTGAAGCTTTCTTT. Its protein product is CAISRDRGYTEAFF.

The chain combines TRBV27 with TRBJ1-2; TRBD1 matches at 7 bases. The CDR3 has 15 amino acids. V was pared by 3 bases and J by 4 bases, with 8 bases of the junction left unmatched. Germline assignment: CDR1 MNHEY and CDR2 SMNVEV (reference sequence). In DNA, the CDR3 is TGTGCCAGCAGTTTTTCCGACCCAGGGGGCTATGGCTACACCTTC. This encodes CASSFSDPGGYGYTF.

The CDR3 is CASGKPPSGNTIYF. In DNA, the CDR3 is TGTGCCAGTGGCAAGCCCCCGTCTGGAAACACCATATATTTT. The rearrangement joins TRBV19 to TRBJ1-3; D unclear. V lost 8 bases to trimming and J lost 1 base, with 12 bases between them. Germline V gene lookup returns CDR1 LNHDA and CDR2 SQIVND (reference sequence). The CDR3 is 14 residues long.

The gene calls are TRBV6-5 and TRBJ1-2, with 7 positions matching TRBD1. Germline CDR1 reads MNHEY; CDR2 reads SVGAGI. The CDR3 is 14 amino acids. V trimming: 5 bases; J trimming: 4 bases; junction bases outside the gene matches: 7. The CDR3 region has the DNA TGTGCCAGCAGTACAGGGGCTTCTCTCTATGGCTACACCTTC. Its protein is CASSTGASLYGYTF.

The rearrangement links TRBV11-1 to TRBJ2-3; no clear D. The CDR3 has 15 amino acids. CDR1 is SGHAT and CDR2 is FQDESV in the germline V gene (reference sequence). V lost 2 bases and J lost 6, with 15 bases in between. The CDR3 nucleotides are TGTGCCAGCAGCTTAAGGCCTGCTCTCTGGGATACGCAGTATTTT. It codes for CASSLRPALWDTQYF.

This clone has more than one count but fewer than ten. The chain employs TRBV4-2 and TRBJ1-2, with 9 bases aligning to TRBD1. After removal of 3 bases from V and 3 bases from J, the junction contained 5 bases not matched to a gene. This CDR3 is 15 amino acids long. Germline V gene data show CDR1 as LGHNA and CDR2 as YNFKEQ. CDR3 protein: CASSQETGGDYGYTF. CDR3 in DNA: TGTGCCAGCAGCCAGGAGACAGGGGGAGACTATGGCTACACCTTC.